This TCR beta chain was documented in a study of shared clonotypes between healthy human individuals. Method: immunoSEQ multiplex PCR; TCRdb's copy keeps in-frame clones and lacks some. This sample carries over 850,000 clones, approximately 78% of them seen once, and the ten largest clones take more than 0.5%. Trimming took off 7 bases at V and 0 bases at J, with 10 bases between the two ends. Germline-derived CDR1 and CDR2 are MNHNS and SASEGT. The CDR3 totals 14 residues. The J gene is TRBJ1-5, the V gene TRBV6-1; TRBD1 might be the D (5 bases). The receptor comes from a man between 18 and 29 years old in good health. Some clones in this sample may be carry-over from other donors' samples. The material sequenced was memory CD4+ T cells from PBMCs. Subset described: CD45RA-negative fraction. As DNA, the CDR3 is TGTGCCAGCACCGCAGGGTATAGCAATCAGCCCCAGCATTTT. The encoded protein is CASTAGYSNQPQHF.